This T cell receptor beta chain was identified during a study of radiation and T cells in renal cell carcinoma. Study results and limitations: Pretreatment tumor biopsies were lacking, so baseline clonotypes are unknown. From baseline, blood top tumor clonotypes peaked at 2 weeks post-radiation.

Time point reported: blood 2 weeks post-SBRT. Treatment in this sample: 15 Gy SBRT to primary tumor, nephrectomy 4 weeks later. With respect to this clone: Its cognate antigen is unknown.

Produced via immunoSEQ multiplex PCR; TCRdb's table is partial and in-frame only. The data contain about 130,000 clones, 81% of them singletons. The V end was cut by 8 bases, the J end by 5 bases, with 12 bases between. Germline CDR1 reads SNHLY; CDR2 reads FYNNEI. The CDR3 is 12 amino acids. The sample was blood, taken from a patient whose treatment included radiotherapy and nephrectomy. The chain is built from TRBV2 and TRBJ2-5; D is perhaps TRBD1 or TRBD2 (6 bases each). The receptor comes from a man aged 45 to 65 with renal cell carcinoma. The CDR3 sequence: CASDTGRETQYF. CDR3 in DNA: TGTGCCAGCGACACAGGGAGGGAGACCCAGTACTTC.